Listed below are T cell receptor beta chains from one sample, sequenced in a study of regulatory T cells. Data came from immunoSEQ multiplex PCR; TCRdb stores just in-frame clones and leaves some out. The sample has about 23,000 clones, roughly 90% seen once; the top ten hold about 1.3%. The specimen sequenced was conventional CD4+ T cells sorted from blood. These receptors originate from a child under 18 with CD3G deficiency. Both conserved end residues are part of each CDR3. D genes are given only for firm matches. Size tells how often a clone was seen (once, few, many) or the class of an expanded clone, and some rows leave it out.

size: once
length: 14
J: TRBJ2-7
D: -
V: TRBV28
CDR3: CASSNSGIPYEQYF
DNA: TGTGCCAGCAGTAATAGCGGCATACCCTACGAGCAGTACTTC

size: few
length: 17
J: TRBJ2-3
D: -
V: TRBV28
CDR3: CASSLSGVARRRDTQYF
DNA: TGTGCCAGCAGCCTCTCCGGGGTAGCGCGAAGGAGGGATACGCAGTATTTT

size: -
length: 17
J: TRBJ1-1
D: TRBD1
V: TRBV30
CDR3: CAWTSRGAQALNTEAFF
DNA: TGTGCCTGGACCTCCAGGGGGGCCCAAGCTTTGAACACTGAAGCTTTCTTT

size: -
length: 15
J: TRBJ1-5
D: -
V: TRBV6-1
CDR3: CASRPGEYSNQPQHF
DNA: TGTGCCAGCAGGCCAGGGGAATATAGCAATCAGCCCCAGCATTTT

size: -
length: 13
J: TRBJ2-2
D: -
V: TRBV27
CDR3: CAGSSHKAGELFF
DNA: TGTGCCGGCAGTAGCCATAAGGCCGGGGAGCTGTTTTTT

size: -
length: 14
J: TRBJ2-6
D: -
V: TRBV6-6
CDR3: CASSLGTRANVLTF
DNA: TGTGCCAGCAGTCTCGGGACACGGGCCAACGTCCTGACTTTC

size: -
length: 15
J: TRBJ2-1
D: -
V: TRBV5-1
CDR3: CASSFGYYEQHEQFF
DNA: TGCGCCAGCAGCTTCGGATACTATGAGCAGCATGAGCAGTTCTTC

size: -
length: 17
J: TRBJ2-1
D: TRBD2
V: TRBV18
CDR3: CASSQPGTSGIDNEQFF
DNA: TGTGCCAGCTCACAACCCGGGACTAGCGGGATTGACAATGAGCAGTTCTTC

size: -
length: 18
J: TRBJ2-4
D: TRBD2
V: TRBV28
CDR3: CASSFFGRGSGAKNIQYF
DNA: TGTGCCAGCAGTTTTTTCGGTCGCGGGAGCGGAGCCAAAAACATTCAGTACTTC

size: -
length: 16
J: TRBJ2-5
D: -
V: TRBV7-8
CDR3: CASSLNPARLLETQYF
DNA: TGTGCCAGCAGCTTAAACCCCGCCAGGCTGTTAGAGACCCAGTACTTC

size: -
length: 14
J: TRBJ2-5
D: TRBD1
V: TRBV6-1
CDR3: CAGSKTGSGETQYF
DNA: TGTGCCGGTTCTAAGACAGGGTCTGGGGAGACCCAGTACTTC

size: -
length: 14
J: TRBJ2-7
D: TRBD2
V: TRBV28
CDR3: CASSSSGRAVEQYF
DNA: TGTGCCAGCAGTTCTAGCGGGAGGGCCGTCGAGCAGTACTTC

size: few
length: 13
J: TRBJ2-1
D: -
V: TRBV7-8
CDR3: CASSLGPQLAKFF
DNA: TGTGCCAGCAGCTTAGGTCCCCAACTAGCTAAGTTCTTC

size: -
length: 15
J: TRBJ2-7
D: -
V: TRBV5-1
CDR3: CASSLSGLGTYEQYF
DNA: TGTGCCAGCAGCTTGTCAGGACTGGGGACCTACGAGCAGTACTTC

size: -
length: 13
J: TRBJ1-2
D: -
V: TRBV5-1
CDR3: CASSLTGAYGYTF
DNA: TGCGCCAGCAGCTTGACCGGGGCGTATGGCTACACCTTC

size: -
length: 15
J: TRBJ2-1
D: -
V: TRBV10-2
CDR3: CASSHPFRGGNEQFF
DNA: TGCGCCAGCAGTCATCCGTTCAGGGGCGGAAATGAGCAGTTCTTC

size: once
length: 14
J: TRBJ1-2
D: TRBD1
V: TRBV19
CDR3: CASSSRDRDYGYTF
DNA: TGTGCCAGTAGTTCCCGGGACAGGGACTATGGCTACACCTTC

size: -
length: 13
J: TRBJ1-1
D: -
V: TRBV11-2
CDR3: CASSLDRGTEAFF
DNA: TGTGCCAGCAGCTTAGATAGGGGGACTGAAGCTTTCTTT

size: -
length: 14
J: TRBJ2-3
D: TRBD2
V: TRBV10-3
CDR3: CATRAGALTDTQYF
DNA: TGTGCCACCAGAGCGGGAGCCCTCACAGATACGCAGTATTTT

size: few
length: 13
J: TRBJ2-7
D: TRBD2
V: TRBV10-3
CDR3: CATSSGSSYEQYF
DNA: TGTGCCACCTCTAGCGGGAGCTCCTACGAGCAGTACTTC

size: -
length: 13
J: TRBJ2-3
D: -
V: TRBV7-9
CDR3: CASSQSKGDTQYF
DNA: TGTGCCAGCAGCCAAAGCAAGGGAGATACGCAGTATTTT

size: -
length: 15
J: TRBJ1-2
D: -
V: TRBV6-1
CDR3: CASSESILTNYGYTF
DNA: TGTGCCAGCAGTGAATCAATCCTCACTAACTATGGCTACACCTTC

size: -
length: 14
J: TRBJ2-3
D: -
V: TRBV5-1
CDR3: CASSPYRATDTQYF
DNA: TGCGCCAGCAGCCCCTATAGAGCCACAGATACGCAGTATTTT

size: -
length: 14
J: TRBJ2-7
D: TRBD1
V: TRBV28
CDR3: CASSLSRGPYEQYF
DNA: TGTGCCAGCAGTTTATCAAGGGGGCCCTACGAGCAGTACTTC

size: -
length: 11
J: TRBJ2-5
D: -
V: TRBV30
CDR3: CAWSEGETQYF
DNA: TGTGCCTGGAGTGAGGGAGAGACCCAGTACTTC

size: -
length: 13
J: TRBJ1-2
D: -
V: TRBV14
CDR3: CASSRLGGYGYTF
DNA: TGTGCCAGCAGCCGGCTGGGGGGGTACGGCTACACCTTC

size: -
length: 14
J: TRBJ2-1
D: TRBD1
V: TRBV30
CDR3: CAYHRQGVPNEQFF
DNA: TGTGCCTACCATCGACAGGGGGTCCCCAATGAGCAGTTCTTC

size: -
length: 16
J: TRBJ2-1
D: TRBD1
V: TRBV28
CDR3: CASSFSGTGRYNEQFF
DNA: TGTGCCAGCAGTTTTTCCGGGACAGGGAGATACAATGAGCAGTTCTTC

size: -
length: 13
J: TRBJ2-7
D: -
V: TRBV6-6
CDR3: CASTRGYSYEQYF
DNA: TGTGCCAGCACCAGGGGCTATTCCTACGAGCAGTACTTC

size: few
length: 13
J: TRBJ2-3
D: -
V: TRBV7-8
CDR3: CASSWDPQDTQYF
DNA: TGTGCCAGCAGCTGGGACCCCCAAGATACGCAGTATTTT

size: -
length: 15
J: TRBJ1-1
D: -
V: TRBV5-1
CDR3: CASSLDVGGRTEAFF
DNA: TGCGCCAGCAGCTTGGATGTAGGGGGAAGGACTGAAGCTTTCTTT

size: -
length: 16
J: TRBJ2-4
D: TRBD1
V: TRBV28
CDR3: CASSSHSGTGGNIQYF
DNA: TGTGCCAGCAGTTCTCATTCCGGGACAGGGGGGAACATTCAGTACTTC

size: -
length: 15
J: TRBJ1-1
D: TRBD1
V: TRBV19
CDR3: CASSIAATGGNEAFF
DNA: TGTGCCAGTAGTATTGCAGCGACAGGGGGAAATGAAGCTTTCTTT

size: -
length: 17
J: TRBJ2-5
D: TRBD2
V: TRBV7-9
CDR3: CASSLGLAGAIKETQYF
DNA: TGTGCCAGCAGCCTAGGACTAGCGGGAGCAATAAAGGAGACCCAGTACTTC

size: -
length: 12
J: TRBJ2-2
D: -
V: TRBV6-1
CDR3: CASSVPPGELFF
DNA: TGTGCCAGCAGTGTTCCCCCCGGGGAGCTGTTTTTT

size: -
length: 15
J: TRBJ2-3
D: -
V: TRBV5-1
CDR3: CASSLGTASADTQYF
DNA: TGCGCCAGCAGCTTGGGGACAGCGAGCGCAGATACGCAGTATTTT

size: few
length: 12
J: TRBJ1-1
D: -
V: TRBV6-6
CDR3: CASSYADREAFF
DNA: TGTGCCAGCAGTTACGCCGACAGAGAAGCTTTCTTT

size: -
length: 16
J: TRBJ2-1
D: TRBD2
V: TRBV7-9
CDR3: CASSPTSGRGGNEQFF
DNA: TGTGCCAGCAGCCCAACTAGCGGTAGAGGTGGCAATGAGCAGTTCTTC

size: -
length: 14
J: TRBJ1-4
D: -
V: TRBV28
CDR3: CASSLPGVQEKLFF
DNA: TGTGCCAGCAGTTTACCAGGGGTACAGGAAAAACTGTTTTTT

size: few
length: 14
J: TRBJ1-1
D: -
V: TRBV6-1
CDR3: CASSEYGGNTEAFF
DNA: TGTGCCAGCAGTGAGTACGGTGGGAACACTGAAGCTTTCTTT

size: -
length: 14
J: TRBJ2-7
D: TRBD1
V: TRBV7-8
CDR3: CASSSGTGIYEQYF
DNA: TGTGCCAGCAGCTCCGGGACAGGGATCTACGAGCAGTACTTC

size: -
length: 14
J: TRBJ2-7
D: TRBD2
V: TRBV18
CDR3: CASSPVAGVGEQYF
DNA: TGTGCCAGCTCACCTGTAGCGGGAGTGGGCGAGCAGTACTTC

size: once
length: 14
J: TRBJ2-7
D: -
V: TRBV6-1
CDR3: CASSVRGEPYEQYF
DNA: TGTGCCAGCAGTGTGAGGGGTGAGCCCTACGAGCAGTACTTC

size: -
length: 15
J: TRBJ2-3
D: -
V: TRBV10-3
CDR3: CAISEGGSHTDTQYF
DNA: TGTGCCATCAGTGAAGGAGGGTCCCACACAGATACGCAGTATTTT

size: -
length: 14
J: TRBJ2-7
D: -
V: TRBV6-1
CDR3: CASAKGVGPYEQYF
DNA: TGTGCCAGCGCCAAGGGGGTGGGCCCCTACGAGCAGTACTTC

size: once
length: 14
J: TRBJ2-4
D: -
V: TRBV6-1
CDR3: CASSEGGAGVIQYF
DNA: TGTGCCAGCAGTGAAGGGGGGGCAGGTGTCATTCAGTACTTC

size: -
length: 15
J: TRBJ2-5
D: TRBD1
V: TRBV10-3
CDR3: CAISEDGQGRETQYF
DNA: TGTGCCATCAGTGAAGACGGACAGGGTCGGGAGACCCAGTACTTC

size: -
length: 13
J: TRBJ2-1
D: -
V: TRBV7-6
CDR3: CASSLDPYNEQFF
DNA: TGTGCCAGCAGCTTAGACCCCTACAATGAGCAGTTCTTC

size: -
length: 14
J: TRBJ2-7
D: -
V: TRBV6-1
CDR3: CASGGAKSSYEQYF
DNA: TGTGCCAGCGGGGGGGCCAAAAGCTCCTACGAGCAGTACTTC

size: -
length: 14
J: TRBJ2-1
D: TRBD2
V: TRBV28
CDR3: CASSPRRTSGRQFF
DNA: TGTGCCAGCAGTCCGAGGCGGACTAGCGGTAGACAGTTCTTC

size: -
length: 13
J: TRBJ1-5
D: -
V: TRBV6-1
CDR3: CASSVGANQPQHF
DNA: TGTGCCAGCAGTGTGGGGGCCAATCAGCCCCAGCATTTT

size: -
length: 13
J: TRBJ1-2
D: -
V: TRBV18
CDR3: CASSPLSNYGYTF
DNA: TGTGCCAGCTCACCACTCAGTAACTATGGCTACACCTTC

size: -
length: 19
J: TRBJ2-6
D: TRBD1
V: TRBV5-1
CDR3: CASSLGHGQGGGGANVLTF
DNA: TGCGCCAGCAGCTTGGGCCACGGACAGGGTGGTGGTGGGGCCAACGTCCTGACTTTC

size: -
length: 14
J: TRBJ2-7
D: -
V: TRBV6-1
CDR3: CASSEYGRTYEQYF
DNA: TGTGCCAGCAGTGAATATGGCAGAACCTACGAGCAGTACTTC

size: -
length: 13
J: TRBJ1-2
D: -
V: TRBV28
CDR3: CASSPSGYYGYTF
DNA: TGTGCCAGCAGTCCTTCAGGGTACTATGGCTACACCTTC

size: -
length: 15
J: TRBJ2-3
D: -
V: TRBV5-1
CDR3: CASSFGSGSTDTQYF
DNA: TGCGCCAGCAGCTTCGGAAGTGGAAGCACAGATACGCAGTATTTT

size: once
length: 12
J: TRBJ2-5
D: -
V: TRBV7-6
CDR3: CASSFLGETQYF
DNA: TGTGCCAGCAGCTTTTTGGGAGAGACCCAGTACTTC

size: -
length: 15
J: TRBJ2-1
D: -
V: TRBV27
CDR3: CASRLRVGPYNEQFF
DNA: TGTGCCAGCCGCCTTCGGGTAGGGCCCTACAATGAGCAGTTCTTC

size: once
length: 12
J: TRBJ1-1
D: -
V: TRBV30
CDR3: CAWSYRDTEAFF
DNA: TGTGCCTGGAGTTACAGGGACACTGAAGCTTTCTTT

size: -
length: 14
J: TRBJ1-1
D: -
V: TRBV7-8
CDR3: CASSLGDGRTEAFF
DNA: TGTGCCAGCAGCTTAGGGGACGGCAGGACTGAAGCTTTCTTT